This is a list of T cell receptor beta chains from one sample in a study of cytotoxic CD8 clonotypes in ibrutinib-treated CLL. Clones were sequenced by immunoSEQ multiplex PCR, and TCRdb holds only the in-frame ones, with some missing. Seen here are some 130,000 clones, about 76% observed once, and the top ten hold around 4.9%. The specimen was PBMCs, collected after 24 months of ibrutinib treatment. The receptors were gathered from a human donor with chronic lymphocytic leukemia. The CDR3 runs from the conserved cysteine through the conserved F or W. D genes are given only for firm matches. Clone size is shown for a subset of rows, as once, few, many or a class of expanded clone.

D	V	J	size	CDR3	DNA
.	TRBV7-2	TRBJ2-2	.	CASSLAYANTGELFF	TGTGCCAGCAGCTTAGCGTATGCTAACACCGGGGAGCTGTTTTTT
.	TRBV18	TRBJ2-5	.	CASSPRAGKETQYF	TGTGCCAGCTCACCACGGGCAGGGAAAGAGACCCAGTACTTC
TRBD1	TRBV27	TRBJ2-7	.	CACSARAGGSWEQYF	TGTGCTTGTTCCGCTCGGGCAGGGGGCTCTTGGGAGCAGTACTTC
TRBD2	TRBV9	TRBJ2-3	.	CASSGSGSGDTTDTQYF	TGTGCCAGCAGCGGGTCGGGTAGCGGGGATACCACAGATACGCAGTATTTT
.	TRBV11-2	TRBJ2-3	few	CASSFSPDTQYF	TGTGCCAGCAGCTTCTCCCCAGATACGCAGTATTTT
.	TRBV28	TRBJ1-5	.	CASSLWGEGTDNQPQHF	TGTGCCAGCAGTTTATGGGGGGAGGGGACCGACAATCAGCCCCAGCATTTT
.	TRBV28	TRBJ2-1	few	CASSLHTGRGNEQFF	TGTGCCAGCAGTTTACACACCGGAAGGGGCAATGAGCAGTTCTTC
.	TRBV28	TRBJ1-2	many	CASSLPQGRPGANYGYTF	TGTGCCAGCAGTTTACCCCAGGGGCGGCCAGGGGCCAACTATGGCTACACCTTC
.	TRBV6-6	TRBJ1-1	few	CASSTTQNTEAFF	TGTGCCAGCAGTACCACCCAGAACACTGAAGCTTTCTTT
.	TRBV9	TRBJ2-7	.	CASSVAGAAGYEQYF	TGTGCCAGCAGCGTAGCGGGGGCCGCGGGCTACGAGCAGTACTTC
.	TRBV10-3	TRBJ2-2	.	CAIRTYSTGELFF	TGTGCCATCAGGACTTATTCAACCGGGGAGCTGTTTTTT
TRBD2	TRBV2	TRBJ2-3	.	CASTTLAASTDTQYF	TGTGCCAGCACCACCCTAGCGGCTAGCACAGATACGCAGTATTTT
.	TRBV11-2	TRBJ1-2	.	CASSLGTGNGYTF	TGTGCCAGCAGCTTAGGTACAGGGAATGGCTACACCTTC
.	TRBV28	TRBJ2-7	.	CASSFGGLRLGEQYF	TGTGCCAGCAGTTTTGGGGGCCTGAGGTTGGGCGAGCAGTACTTC
.	TRBV5-1	TRBJ2-1	.	CASSAPNEQFF	TGCGCCAGCAGCGCCCCCAATGAGCAGTTCTTC
TRBD1	TRBV6-6	TRBJ2-7	once	CASSYQGQPYEQYF	TGTGCCAGCAGTTACCAGGGACAGCCCTACGAGCAGTACTTC
.	TRBV14	TRBJ2-1	.	CASNLVGAHNEQFF	TGTGCCAGTAACCTCGTGGGGGCCCACAATGAGCAGTTCTTC
.	TRBV10-2	TRBJ1-4	.	CASRYMGSEKLFF	TGCGCCAGCAGGTACATGGGAAGTGAAAAACTGTTTTTT
.	TRBV11-2	TRBJ1-6	few	CATHQTHNSPLHF	TGTGCCACCCACCAGACTCATAATTCACCCCTCCACTTT
.	TRBV6-6	TRBJ1-3	.	CASTPDRPLNTIYF	TGTGCCAGCACCCCAGACAGGCCACTAAACACCATATATTTT
.	TRBV18	TRBJ1-1	.	CASSPWGGEVTEAFF	TGTGCCAGCTCGCCCTGGGGGGGGGAAGTCACTGAAGCTTTCTTT
TRBD2	TRBV6-5	TRBJ2-1	.	CASRAGGGGGEQFF	TGTGCCAGCAGGGCGGGAGGGGGAGGGGGGGAGCAGTTCTTC
TRBD1	TRBV9	TRBJ2-2	few	CASSSWGQGANTGELFF	TGTGCCAGCAGCTCCTGGGGACAGGGGGCCAACACCGGGGAGCTGTTTTTT
.	TRBV4-2	TRBJ1-1	.	CASSQDKAAREAFF	TGTGCCAGCAGCCAAGATAAGGCCGCCCGGGAAGCTTTCTTT
.	TRBV11-2	TRBJ2-1	.	CASSLDRAARQFF	TGTGCCAGCAGCTTAGATCGGGCGGCGCGGCAGTTCTTC
.	TRBV19	TRBJ2-7	.	CASRPAGVGWEEQYF	TGTGCCAGTAGACCCGCCGGGGTAGGGTGGGAAGAGCAGTACTTC
.	TRBV27	TRBJ2-2	.	CASSLLAGELFF	TGTGCCAGCAGTTTATTGGCCGGGGAGCTGTTTTTT
.	TRBV7-9	TRBJ2-7	.	CASSLSGALYEQYF	TGTGCCAGCAGCTTAAGTGGAGCCCTCTACGAGCAGTACTTC
.	TRBV25-1	TRBJ2-1	few	CASSAPVRGEQFF	TGTGCCAGCAGTGCTCCGGTTCGGGGTGAGCAGTTCTTC
TRBD2	TRBV5-1	TRBJ2-3	.	CASSQSRLAGTDTQYF	TGCGCCAGCAGCCAATCCAGACTAGCGGGCACAGATACGCAGTATTTT
.	TRBV28	TRBJ2-3	.	CASSQAGAGTLGDTQYF	TGTGCCAGCAGTCAGGCCGGCGCCGGGACCCTCGGAGATACGCAGTATTTT
TRBD1	TRBV6-5	TRBJ1-4	.	CASRGTAEKLFF	TGTGCCAGCAGGGGGACAGCAGAAAAACTGTTTTTT
TRBD2	TRBV5-1	TRBJ2-3	.	CASRRTSATDTQYF	TGCGCCAGCAGACGGACTAGCGCCACAGATACGCAGTATTTT
TRBD1	TRBV7-2	TRBJ1-2	.	CASSLAGTGGYGYTF	TGTGCCAGCAGCTTAGCGGGGACAGGGGGCTATGGCTACACCTTC
.	TRBV2	TRBJ2-7	.	CASTIGDGPYEQYF	TGTGCCAGCACGATTGGGGATGGGCCTTACGAGCAGTACTTC
TRBD1	TRBV6-5	TRBJ2-1	once	CASSTRDRGGNEQFF	TGTGCCAGCAGTACTCGGGACAGGGGGGGAAATGAGCAGTTCTTC
.	TRBV27	TRBJ2-3	.	CASRRLVGFRGTQYF	TGTGCCAGCAGACGACTAGTTGGGTTTCGAGGTACGCAGTATTTT